This T cell receptor beta chain was retrieved from a study of blood T cells in healthy people across ages. Sample-barcoded 5' priming and a J-beta primer mix drove a second PCR of roughly 7 to 11 cycles. Using its own MiXCR run on the 5' RACE reads, TCRdb lists one record per CDR3 protein. The data show 1.5 million to 2 million distinct CDR3 sequences, roughly 32% seen once. Turning to this clonotype: The antigen is unknown.

Whole-study results and caveats: No one knew whether donors had CMV, which possibly confounded expanded clonotype changes. Roughly linearly, TCR beta diversity per million T cells fell as age increased.

Per individual sample, total RNA of at least 5.5 micrograms was extracted. J lost 2 bases, V lost 4 bases, and 5 bases had no gene match. This CDR3 is 16 amino acids long. The V gene's germline CDR1 is SGHRS and CDR2 YFSETQ. Source material: blood. The gene calls are TRBV5-1 and TRBJ1-6; 8 positions match TRBD1. The source of this sequence is a woman aged 25 to 39 in good health. The CDR3 is CASSQDRETYNSPLHF. The CDR3 DNA reads as TGCGCCAGCAGCCAGGACAGGGAAACCTATAATTCACCCCTCCACTTT.